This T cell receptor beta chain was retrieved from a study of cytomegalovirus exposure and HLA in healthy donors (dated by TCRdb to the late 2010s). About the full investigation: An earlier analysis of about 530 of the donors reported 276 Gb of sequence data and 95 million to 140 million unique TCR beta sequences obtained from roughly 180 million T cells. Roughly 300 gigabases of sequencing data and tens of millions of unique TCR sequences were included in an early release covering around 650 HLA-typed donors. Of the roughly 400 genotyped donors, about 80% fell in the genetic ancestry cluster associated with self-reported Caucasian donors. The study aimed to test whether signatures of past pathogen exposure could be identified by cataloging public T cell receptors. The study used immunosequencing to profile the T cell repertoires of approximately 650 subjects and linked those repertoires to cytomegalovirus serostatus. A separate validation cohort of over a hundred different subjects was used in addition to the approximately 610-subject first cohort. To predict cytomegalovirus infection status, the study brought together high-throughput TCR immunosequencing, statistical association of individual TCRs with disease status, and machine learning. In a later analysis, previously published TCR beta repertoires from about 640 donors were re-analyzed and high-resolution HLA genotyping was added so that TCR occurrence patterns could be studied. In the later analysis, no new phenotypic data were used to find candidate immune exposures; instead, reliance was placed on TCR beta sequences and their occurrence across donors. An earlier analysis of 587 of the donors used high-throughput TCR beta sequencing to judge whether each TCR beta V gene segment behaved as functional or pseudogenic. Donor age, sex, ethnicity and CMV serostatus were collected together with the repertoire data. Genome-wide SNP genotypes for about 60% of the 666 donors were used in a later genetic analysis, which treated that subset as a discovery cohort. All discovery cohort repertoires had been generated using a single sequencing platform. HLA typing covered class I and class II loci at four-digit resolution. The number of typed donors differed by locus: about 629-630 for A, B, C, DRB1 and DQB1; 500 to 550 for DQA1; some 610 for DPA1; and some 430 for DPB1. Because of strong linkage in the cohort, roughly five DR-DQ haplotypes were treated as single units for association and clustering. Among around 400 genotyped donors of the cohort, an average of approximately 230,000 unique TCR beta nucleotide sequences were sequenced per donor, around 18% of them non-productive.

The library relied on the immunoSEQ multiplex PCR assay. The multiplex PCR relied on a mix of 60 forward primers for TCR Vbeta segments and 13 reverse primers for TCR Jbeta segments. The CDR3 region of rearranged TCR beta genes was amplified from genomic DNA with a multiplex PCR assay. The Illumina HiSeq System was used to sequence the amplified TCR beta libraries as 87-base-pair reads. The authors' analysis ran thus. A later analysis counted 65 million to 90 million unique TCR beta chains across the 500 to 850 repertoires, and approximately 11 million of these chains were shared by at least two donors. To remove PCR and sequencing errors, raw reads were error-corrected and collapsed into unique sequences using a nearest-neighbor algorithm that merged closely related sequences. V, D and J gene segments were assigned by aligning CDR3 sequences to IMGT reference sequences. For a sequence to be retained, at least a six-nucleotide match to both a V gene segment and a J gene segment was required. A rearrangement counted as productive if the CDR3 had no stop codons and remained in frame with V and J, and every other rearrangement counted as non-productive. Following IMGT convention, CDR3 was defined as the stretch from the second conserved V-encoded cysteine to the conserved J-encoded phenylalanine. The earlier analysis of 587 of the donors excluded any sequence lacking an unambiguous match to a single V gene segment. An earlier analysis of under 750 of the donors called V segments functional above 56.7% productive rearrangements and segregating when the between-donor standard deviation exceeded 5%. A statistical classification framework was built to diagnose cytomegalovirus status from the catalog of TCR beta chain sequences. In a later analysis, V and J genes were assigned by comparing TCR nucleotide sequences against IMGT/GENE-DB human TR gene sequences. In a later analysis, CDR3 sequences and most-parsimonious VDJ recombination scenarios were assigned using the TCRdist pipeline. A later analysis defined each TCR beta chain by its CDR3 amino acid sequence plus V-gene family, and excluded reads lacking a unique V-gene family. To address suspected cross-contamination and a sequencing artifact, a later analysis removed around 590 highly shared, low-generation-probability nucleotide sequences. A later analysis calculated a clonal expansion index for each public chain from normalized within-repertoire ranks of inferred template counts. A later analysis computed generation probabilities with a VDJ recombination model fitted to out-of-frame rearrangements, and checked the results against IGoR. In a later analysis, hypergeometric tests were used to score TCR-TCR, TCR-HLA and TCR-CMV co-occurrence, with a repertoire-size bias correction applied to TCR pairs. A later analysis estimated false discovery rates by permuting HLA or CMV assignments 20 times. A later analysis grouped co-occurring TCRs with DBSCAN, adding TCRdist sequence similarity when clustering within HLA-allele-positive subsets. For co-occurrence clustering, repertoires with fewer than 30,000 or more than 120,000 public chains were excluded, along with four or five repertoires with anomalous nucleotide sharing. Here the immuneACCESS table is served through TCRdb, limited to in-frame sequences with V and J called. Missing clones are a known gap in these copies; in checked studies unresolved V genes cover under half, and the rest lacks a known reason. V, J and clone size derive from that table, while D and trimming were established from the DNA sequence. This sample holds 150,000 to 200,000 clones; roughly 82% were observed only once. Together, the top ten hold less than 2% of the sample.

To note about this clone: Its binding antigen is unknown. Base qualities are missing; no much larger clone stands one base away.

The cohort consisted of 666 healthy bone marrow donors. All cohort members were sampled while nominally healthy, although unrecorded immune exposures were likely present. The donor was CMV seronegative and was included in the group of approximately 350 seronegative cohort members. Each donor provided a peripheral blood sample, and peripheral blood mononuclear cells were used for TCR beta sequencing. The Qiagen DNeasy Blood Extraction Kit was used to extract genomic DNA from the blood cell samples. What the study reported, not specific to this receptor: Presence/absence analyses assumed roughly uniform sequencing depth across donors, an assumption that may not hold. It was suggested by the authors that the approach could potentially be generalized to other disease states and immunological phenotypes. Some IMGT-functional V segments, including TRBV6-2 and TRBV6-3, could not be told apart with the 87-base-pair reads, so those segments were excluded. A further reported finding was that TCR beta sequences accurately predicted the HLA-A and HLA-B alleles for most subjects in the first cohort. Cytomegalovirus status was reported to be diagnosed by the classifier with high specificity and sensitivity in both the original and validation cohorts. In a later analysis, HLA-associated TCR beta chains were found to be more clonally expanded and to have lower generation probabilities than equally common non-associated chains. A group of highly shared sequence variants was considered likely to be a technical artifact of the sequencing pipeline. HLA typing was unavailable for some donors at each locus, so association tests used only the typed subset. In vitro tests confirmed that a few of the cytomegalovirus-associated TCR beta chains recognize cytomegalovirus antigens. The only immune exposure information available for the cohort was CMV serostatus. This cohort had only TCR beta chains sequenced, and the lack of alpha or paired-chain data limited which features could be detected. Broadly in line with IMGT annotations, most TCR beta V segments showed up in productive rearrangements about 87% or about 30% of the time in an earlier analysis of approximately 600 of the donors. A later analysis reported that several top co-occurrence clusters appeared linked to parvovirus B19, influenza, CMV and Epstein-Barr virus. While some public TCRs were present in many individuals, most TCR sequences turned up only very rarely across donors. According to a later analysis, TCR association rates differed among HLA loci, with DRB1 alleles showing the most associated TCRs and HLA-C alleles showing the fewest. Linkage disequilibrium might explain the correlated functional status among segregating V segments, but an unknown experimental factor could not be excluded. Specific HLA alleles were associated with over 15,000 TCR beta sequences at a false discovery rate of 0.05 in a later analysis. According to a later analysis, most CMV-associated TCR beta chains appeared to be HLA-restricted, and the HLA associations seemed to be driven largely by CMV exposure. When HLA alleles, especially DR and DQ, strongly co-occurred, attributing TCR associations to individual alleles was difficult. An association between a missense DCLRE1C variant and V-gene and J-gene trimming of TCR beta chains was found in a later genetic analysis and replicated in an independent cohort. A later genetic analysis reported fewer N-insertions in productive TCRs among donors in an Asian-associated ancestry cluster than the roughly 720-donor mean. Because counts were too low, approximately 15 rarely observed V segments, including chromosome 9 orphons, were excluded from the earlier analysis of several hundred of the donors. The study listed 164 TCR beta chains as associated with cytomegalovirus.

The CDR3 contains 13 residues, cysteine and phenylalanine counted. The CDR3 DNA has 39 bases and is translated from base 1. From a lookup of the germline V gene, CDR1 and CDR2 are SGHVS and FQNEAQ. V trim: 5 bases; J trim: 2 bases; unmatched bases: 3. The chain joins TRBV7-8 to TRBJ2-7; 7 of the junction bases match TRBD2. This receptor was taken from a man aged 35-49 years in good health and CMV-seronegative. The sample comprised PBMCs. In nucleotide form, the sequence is TGTGCCAGCAGCCTCACTAGCGCCTACGAGCAGTACTTC. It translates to CASSLTSAYEQYF.